This TCR beta chain was captured by sequencing in a study of blood T cell repertoires in COVID-19. The wider study: T cells, B-cell-depleted T cells, or PBMCs supplied cDNA or gDNA.

Trimming took 5 bases from V and 4 from J; bases not matched to a gene: 7. The CDR3 is made up of 15 amino acids. Looked up from germline, CDR1 is SGHNT and CDR2 is YYREEE (reference sequence). The protocol was immunoSEQ multiplex PCR, while the TCRdb copy is restricted to in-frame clones and leaves out a portion. The repertoire holds almost 250,000 clones, with roughly 91% as singletons. A few counts support this clone. The chain carries TRBV5-4 and TRBJ2-7; 12 bases match TRBD2. This clonotype was obtained from a woman in her thirties who had recovered from COVID-19. Sequencing was performed on PBMCs or T cells enriched from blood (not recorded which). Here the CDR3 DNA reads TGTGCCAGCAGTCGAGGACTAGCGGGGATATACGAGCAGTACTTC. Its protein product is CASSRGLAGIYEQYF.